This TCR beta chain was observed in a study of blood T cell repertoires in COVID-19. The authors' processing: Amplification of reference gene primers was used by the study to estimate nucleated cell counts. Profiling relied on immunoSEQ multiplex PCR, and the TCRdb table lists in-frame clones only, not all of them. Clone size and the V and J calls come from that table; the DNA yielded D and trimming. This sample has under 200,000 clones; roughly 89% occur once, and the top ten carry 10% to 13%. From germline, CDR1 is MNHEY and CDR2 SVGAGI. V lost 0 bases, J lost 6 bases, and 9 bases lay in between. The CDR3 is made up of 14 amino acids.

The sequence was collected from a woman in her seventies with COVID-19, enrolled during active disease. The rearrangement joins TRBV6-5 to TRBJ1-5; possibly TRBD1 for D (5 bases). Sequenced: peripheral blood. The CDR3 is CASSYSPGIQPQHF. CDR3 in DNA: TGTGCCAGCAGTTACTCTCCAGGGATTCAGCCCCAGCATTTT.